These T cell receptor beta chains were read from a single sample in a study of T cell repertoires in cytomegalovirus infection. TCRdb reprocessed the reads with MiXCR, giving one entry per CDR3 protein. The data show approximately 550,000 distinct CDR3 sequences, with approximately 15% seen just once and 20% to 30% held by the top ten. The sample comprised CD8+ T cells from PBMCs. Receptor source: a human donor in good health (CMV status not recorded). Some clones in this sample may be carry-over from other donors' samples. The CDR3 runs from the conserved cysteine through the conserved F or W. D genes are given only for firm matches. Clone size appears in some rows only: once, few, many, or a class for an expanded clone.

>TRBJ2-7|few|TRBD1|TRBV19
CASSIGQGRGSYEQYF
TGTGCCAGTAGTATAGGACAGGGCCGAGGCTCCTACGAGCAGTACTTC
>TRBJ2-6|few|-|TRBV10-1
CASSRGGTGTSGANVLTF
TGCGCCAGCAGTCGGGGGGGGACAGGGACCTCTGGGGCCAACGTCCTGACTTTC
>TRBJ2-7|few|-|TRBV5-1
CASSLDFADEQYF
TGCGCCAGCAGCCTCGACTTCGCAGACGAGCAGTACTTC
>TRBJ1-1|-|-|TRBV19
CASARWAEAFF
TGTGCCAGTGCACGATGGGCTGAAGCTTTCTTT
>TRBJ2-1|few|TRBD2|TRBV27
CASSPGTIYEQFF
TGTGCCAGCAGTCCCGGGACTATCTATGAGCAGTTCTTC
>TRBJ1-1|many|TRBD1|TRBV7-2
CASSARQGSEAFF
TGTGCCAGCAGCGCTCGACAGGGATCTGAAGCTTTCTTT
>TRBJ2-1|few|-|TRBV4-1
CASSQDPGNEQFF
TGCGCCAGCAGCCAAGATCCGGGAAATGAGCAGTTCTTC
>TRBJ1-1|few|-|TRBV27
CASSTSRGRWIRNTEAFF
TGTGCCAGCAGCACGAGTCGGGGACGGTGGATCCGGAACACTGAAGCTTTCTTT
>TRBJ1-4|few|TRBD1|TRBV7-4
CASSPQGQGIFNEKLFF
TGTGCCAGCAGCCCCCAGGGACAGGGGATCTTTAATGAAAAACTGTTTTTT
>TRBJ2-3|many|TRBD1|TRBV7-3
CASSSPDRDTDTQYF
TGTGCCAGCAGCTCACCGGACAGGGACACAGATACGCAGTATTTT
>TRBJ1-1|many|-|TRBV7-9
CALRTDSEAFF
TGTGCCCTACGAACGGACAGCGAAGCTTTCTTT
>TRBJ2-1|few|TRBD2|TRBV20-1
CSTFSGVVSYNEQFF
TGCAGTACCTTTAGCGGGGTGGTCTCCTACAATGAGCAGTTCTTC
>TRBJ1-2|few|-|TRBV19
CASSSPVGGLYGYTF
TGTGCCAGTAGTTCGCCCGTGGGGGGCCTCTATGGCTACACCTTC
>TRBJ1-1|many|-|TRBV6-1
CATHPGRYTEAFF
TGTGCCACCCACCCAGGGCGGTACACTGAAGCTTTCTTT
>TRBJ2-1|-|-|TRBV6-5
CASSYREGEVNEQFF
TGTGCCAGCAGTTACAGGGAGGGGGAGGTCAATGAGCAGTTCTTC
>TRBJ1-1|few|TRBD1|TRBV27
CASSTQGTGDFEAFF
TGTGCCAGCAGCACCCAAGGGACAGGGGATTTTGAAGCTTTCTTT
>TRBJ1-3|-|-|TRBV2
CASGRGGSGNTIYF
TGTGCCAGCGGCCGGGGGGGGTCGGGAAACACCATATATTTT
>TRBJ2-7|-|TRBD1|TRBV10-3
CAISPGQGGAEQYF
TGTGCCATCAGCCCTGGACAGGGGGGGGCCGAGCAGTACTTC
>TRBJ2-5|-|TRBD2|TRBV6-6
CASSPYPLADQETQYF
TGTGCCAGCAGCCCGTACCCACTAGCGGATCAAGAGACCCAGTACTTC
>TRBJ2-3|many|TRBD1|TRBV7-8
CASSPYRGDTQYF
TGTGCCAGCAGCCCTTACAGGGGAGATACGCAGTATTTT
>TRBJ2-7|-|TRBD2|TRBV12-3/TRBV12-4
CASSSGGNEQYF
TGTGCCAGCAGTAGCGGGGGGAACGAGCAGTACTTC
>TRBJ2-2|-|TRBD2|TRBV3-1
CASSPGLAGDTGELFF
TGTGCCAGCAGCCCGGGACTAGCGGGGGACACCGGGGAGCTGTTTTTT
>TRBJ1-1|many|-|TRBV7-9
CASSLKTGLNTEAFF
TGTGCCAGCAGCCTTAAAACAGGTCTGAACACTGAAGCTTTCTTT
>TRBJ1-1|many|TRBD1|TRBV12-3/TRBV12-4
CASSPRTGYTNTEAFF
TGTGCCAGCAGTCCCCGGACAGGGTATACGAACACTGAAGCTTTCTTT
>TRBJ2-1|many|TRBD2|TRBV12-3/TRBV12-4
CASSLPGLAGGNEQFF
TGTGCCAGCAGCCTACCCGGACTAGCGGGAGGGAATGAGCAGTTCTTC
>TRBJ1-1|few|TRBD1|TRBV28
CASRTDRGQDTEAFF
TGTGCCAGCAGAACAGACAGGGGGCAGGACACTGAAGCTTTCTTT
>TRBJ1-5|-|TRBD1|TRBV7-2
CASSWSIPGGWGQPQHF
TGTGCCAGCAGCTGGTCCATCCCAGGGGGTTGGGGTCAGCCCCAGCATTTT
>TRBJ1-2|once|-|TRBV19
CASSSRWTPYGYTF
TGTGCCAGTAGTTCACGATGGACACCCTATGGCTACACCTTC
>TRBJ2-7|many|TRBD2|TRBV11-3
CASAASGSYEQYF
TGTGCCAGCGCGGCGAGCGGGAGCTACGAGCAGTACTTC
>TRBJ1-6|few|-|TRBV13
CASSNRVDGLNSPLHF
TGTGCCAGCAGCAACCGAGTGGACGGACTGAATTCACCCCTCCACTTT
>TRBJ2-7|many|-|TRBV27
CAIGGPRGDEQYF
TGTGCCATCGGCGGGCCCCGAGGGGACGAGCAGTACTTC
>TRBJ1-2|-|-|TRBV27
CASSLSSTGAYNGYTF
TGTGCCAGCAGTTTATCGTCAACGGGGGCGTACAATGGCTACACCTTC
>TRBJ2-7|few|-|TRBV27
CASSLRLGTEHHYEQYF
TGTGCCAGCAGTTTACGACTCGGGACCGAGCACCACTACGAGCAGTACTTC
>TRBJ2-2|many|TRBD2|TRBV27
CASSPAGGDTGELFF
TGTGCCAGCAGTCCAGCGGGAGGGGACACCGGGGAGCTGTTTTTT
>TRBJ1-1|few|-|TRBV7-8
CASSTPLTGPEAFF
TGTGCCAGCAGCACGCCTTTAACCGGGCCTGAAGCTTTCTTT
>TRBJ2-5|many|TRBD1|TRBV7-6
CASSAGQGQETQYF
TGTGCCAGCAGCGCGGGACAGGGCCAAGAGACCCAGTACTTC
>TRBJ1-4|-|TRBD1|TRBV12-3/TRBV12-4
CASSLPGTGKEKLFF
TGTGCCAGCAGTCTACCCGGGACAGGGAAAGAAAAACTGTTTTTT
>TRBJ1-4|many|TRBD1|TRBV7-9
CASSPSPPGQGGEKLFF
TGTGCCAGCAGCCCGAGCCCTCCGGGACAGGGAGGTGAAAAACTGTTTTTT
>TRBJ1-2|-|-|TRBV13
CASTTTRYRESHYGYTF
TGTGCCAGCACCACTACCAGATACAGGGAAAGTCACTATGGCTACACCTTC
>TRBJ1-1|-|-|TRBV6-5
CASSPFGNTEAFF
TGTGCCAGCAGTCCTTTCGGAAACACTGAAGCTTTCTTT
>TRBJ1-1|many|TRBD1|TRBV9
CASSVDYRGSNTEAFF
TGTGCCAGCAGCGTAGATTACAGGGGGTCGAATACTGAAGCTTTCTTT
>TRBJ2-3|many|TRBD2|TRBV28
CASITSGRLDTQYF
TGTGCCAGCATCACCAGCGGGAGATTAGATACGCAGTATTTT
>TRBJ2-5|many|-|TRBV7-9
CASSLWVGGHWYF
TGTGCCAGCAGCTTATGGGTCGGAGGACATTGGTACTTC
>TRBJ2-6|-|-|TRBV9
CASSVGRRGANVLTF
TGTGCCAGCAGCGTAGGCAGGAGAGGGGCCAACGTCCTGACTTTC
>TRBJ2-7|few|-|TRBV27
CASSLRSINYEQYF
TGTGCCAGCAGTTTAAGATCTATAAACTACGAGCAGTACTTC
>TRBJ2-1|few|-|TRBV2
CASIPDRSSYNEQFF
TGTGCCAGCATTCCTGACAGGAGCTCCTACAATGAGCAGTTCTTC
>TRBJ2-1|-|-|TRBV19
CASSTGLIEQFF
TGTGCCAGTAGTACAGGGTTAATTGAGCAGTTCTTC
>TRBJ2-5|-|-|TRBV9
CASSPQGSKETQYF
TGTGCCAGCAGCCCCCAGGGGAGCAAAGAGACCCAGTACTTC
>TRBJ2-1|many|-|TRBV27
CASSRTTGYNEQFF
TGTGCCAGCAGCCGTACAACAGGGTACAATGAGCAGTTCTTC